This note documents a single T cell receptor (beta chain) sequence. This entry belongs to a study of blood T cell repertoires in COVID-19. Data came from immunoSEQ multiplex PCR; TCRdb stores just in-frame clones and leaves some out. Among around 250,000 clones listed, 85% to 90% were seen once. Germline V lookup: CDR1 SNHLY, CDR2 FYNNEI. V was pared by 6 bases and J by 1 base, with 8 bases between. The CDR3 is 13 residues long. The sample consisted of peripheral blood. The clonotype comes from a woman in her seventies with active or convalescent COVID-19. The chain carries TRBV2 and TRBJ2-3; perhaps TRBD2 as D (5 bases). The CDR3 coding sequence is TGTGCCAGCAGGGCGAGGGGCACAGATACGCAGTATTTT. Its translation is CASRARGTDTQYF. The whole variable domain, remainder taken from reference TRBV2 and TRBJ2-3, is EPEVTQTPSHQVTQMGQEVILRCVPISNHLYFYWYRQILGQKVEFLVSFYNNEISEKSEIFDDQFSVERPDGSNFTLKIRSTKLEDSAMYFCASRARGTDTQYFGPGTRLTVL.